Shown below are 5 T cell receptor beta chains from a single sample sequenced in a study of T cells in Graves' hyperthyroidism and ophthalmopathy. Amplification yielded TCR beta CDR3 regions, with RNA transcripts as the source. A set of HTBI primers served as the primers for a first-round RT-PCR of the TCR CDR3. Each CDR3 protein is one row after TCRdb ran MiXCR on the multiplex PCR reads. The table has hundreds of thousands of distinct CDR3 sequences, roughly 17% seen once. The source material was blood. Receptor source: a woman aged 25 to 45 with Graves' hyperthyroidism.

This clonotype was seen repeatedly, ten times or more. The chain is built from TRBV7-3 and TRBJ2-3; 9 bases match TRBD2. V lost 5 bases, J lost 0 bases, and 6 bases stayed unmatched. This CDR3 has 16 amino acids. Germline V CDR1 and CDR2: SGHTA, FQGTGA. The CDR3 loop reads CASSPGLARSTDTQYF. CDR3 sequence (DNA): TGTGCCAGCAGCCCCGGACTAGCGCGTAGCACAGATACGCAGTATTTT.

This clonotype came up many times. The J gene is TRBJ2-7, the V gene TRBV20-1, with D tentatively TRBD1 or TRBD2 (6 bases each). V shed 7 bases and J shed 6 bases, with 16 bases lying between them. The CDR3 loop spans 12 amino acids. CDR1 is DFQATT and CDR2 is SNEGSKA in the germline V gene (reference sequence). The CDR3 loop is CSGGAGPAEQYF. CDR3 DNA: TGCAGTGGGGGGGCGGGACCGGCCGAGCAGTACTTC.

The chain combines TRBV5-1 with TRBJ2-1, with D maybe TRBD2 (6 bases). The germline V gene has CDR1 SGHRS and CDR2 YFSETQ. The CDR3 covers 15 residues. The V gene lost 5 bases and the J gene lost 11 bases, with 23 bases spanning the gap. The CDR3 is CASRPGTLTGNKQFF. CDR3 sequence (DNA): TGCGCCAGCAGGCCCGGGACTCTGACTGGGAATAAGCAGTTCTTC.

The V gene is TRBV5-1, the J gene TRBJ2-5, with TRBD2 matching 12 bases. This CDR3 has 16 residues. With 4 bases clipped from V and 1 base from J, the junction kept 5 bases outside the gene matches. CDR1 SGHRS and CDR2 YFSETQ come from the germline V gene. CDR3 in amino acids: CASSPTSGGPQETQYF. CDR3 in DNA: TGCGCCAGCAGCCCTACTAGCGGGGGGCCCCAAGAGACCCAGTACTTC.

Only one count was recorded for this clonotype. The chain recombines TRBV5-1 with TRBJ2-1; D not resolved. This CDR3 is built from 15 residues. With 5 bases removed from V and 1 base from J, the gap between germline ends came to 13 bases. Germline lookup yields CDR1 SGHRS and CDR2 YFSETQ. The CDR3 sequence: CASRSQWDSYNEQFF. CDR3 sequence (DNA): TGCGCCAGCAGATCACAGTGGGATTCCTACAATGAGCAGTTCTTC.